A single sample gave rise to the 2 T cell receptor beta chains below, sequenced in a study of blood T cell repertoires in COVID-19. The method was immunoSEQ multiplex PCR; TCRdb's version includes in-frame clones alone and lacks a portion of them. This sample has under 130,000 clones, with roughly 87% found just once. Sequencing was carried out using peripheral blood. The receptor source for this set is a woman older than 75 in a cohort sampled during active COVID-19.

The CDR3 here is CASSRSQGRTNEKLFF. The CDR3 coding sequence is TGTGCCAGCAGCAGGTCCCAAGGAAGGACTAATGAAAAACTGTTTTTT. V is TRBV28 and J is TRBJ1-4; D is unclear. V was shortened by 6 bases and J by 2 bases, with 16 bases between the two germline ends. The germline V gene encodes CDR1 MDHEN and CDR2 SYDVKM. The CDR3 totals 16 residues.

J is TRBJ2-3 and V is TRBV10-1; 10 nucleotides match TRBD1. V trimming: 6 bases; J trimming: 3 bases; junction bases outside the gene matches: 9. Germline values: CDR1 WNHNN, CDR2 SYGVQD (reference sequence). The CDR3 loop spans 16 amino acids. CDR3 DNA: TGCGCCAGCAGCGGCGGGACAGGGGAATGGACAGATACGCAGTATTTT. Its protein product is CASSGGTGEWTDTQYF.